This T cell receptor beta chain was sequenced for a study of cytomegalovirus exposure and HLA in healthy donors. Across the study: Caucasian-associated ancestry cluster membership applied to 75% to 85% of 398 genotyped donors. Study-wide results and caveats: When presence/absence was analysed, sequencing depth was taken to be roughly uniform across donors. Among TCR sequences, most were rare, though some public TCRs appeared in many donors. An apparent linkage of common viral pathogens to several of the most significant clusters emerged in a later analysis.

This clone was counted between two and nine times. As yet, its antigen is unknown. The PCR employed 60 Vbeta primers together with 13 Jbeta primers. Profiled with immunoSEQ multiplex PCR; TCRdb holds only in-frame clones, not every one. This sample has 200,000 or so clones, with roughly 80% found just once. The CDR3 spans 14 residues. Trimming cost V 2 bases and J 1 base, with 9 bases left between them. Germline V CDR1 and CDR2: LGHNA, YSLEER. The rearrangement links TRBV4-3 to TRBJ2-7, with D perhaps matching TRBD2 (6 bases). Sequenced input: PBMCs. The receptor was isolated from a woman in her thirties in good health and CMV-seropositive. This CDR3 reads CASSQFGGSYEQYF. CDR3 nucleotide sequence: TGCGCCAGCAGCCAATTCGGGGGTTCCTACGAGCAGTACTTC.